The 23 T cell receptor beta chains presented below share a single source sample, sequenced in a study of T-cell memory formation after mild COVID-19. TCRdb re-derived calls from the 5' RACE reads in MiXCR, one entry per CDR3 protein. Of around 320,000 distinct CDR3 sequences in the sample, roughly an eighth were seen once. The material sequenced was PBMCs or a T cell subset sorted from them (not recorded which). Every receptor here comes from a man between 18 and 29 years old who had mild COVID-19 (a few samples of this study predate the infection). Cell type and time point are not known.

This clonotype was recorded a few times. V and J are TRBV4-1 and TRBJ1-4; perhaps TRBD1 as D (5 bases). The CDR3 runs 15 residues. The germline V gene has CDR1 MGHRA and CDR2 YSYEKL. V was trimmed by 4 bases and J by 7 bases, leaving 16 bases between them. CDR3 in DNA: TGCGCCAGCAGCCCCCCGGGACCGCGGGGTGAAAAACTGTTTTTT. It yields the protein CASSPPGPRGEKLFF.

The sample holds a few counts of this clonotype. The chain joins TRBV5-1 to TRBJ2-7; 9 bases align to TRBD2. From germline, CDR1 is SGHRS and CDR2 YFSETQ. This CDR3 has 15 residues. The junction had 3 bases not matched to a gene; V was cut back by 0 bases and J by 2 bases. In DNA, the CDR3 is TGCGCCAGCAGCTTGGTAGCGGGGGAAGCCTACGAGCAGTACTTC. Residues: CASSLVAGEAYEQYF.

V gene TRBV3-1 combines with J gene TRBJ1-6; no reliable D call. V was cut by 6 bases and J by 10 bases, with 13 bases left in between. Germline assignment: CDR1 LGHDT and CDR2 YNNKEL (reference sequence). The length of the CDR3 is 13 residues. The CDR3 reads CASSLGSRSPLHF. CDR3 nucleotide sequence: TGTGCCAGCAGTCTCGGGTCACGATCACCCCTCCACTTT. Together with reference TRBV3-1 and TRBJ1-6, the CDR3 gives the full variable domain: DTAVSQTPKYLVTQMGNDKSIKCEQNLGHDTMYWYKQDSKKFLKIMFSYNNKELIINETVPNRFSPKSPDKAHLNLHINSLELGDSAVYFCASSLGSRSPLHFGNGTRLTVT.

The rearrangement uses TRBV24-1 and TRBJ2-7, with 8 bases that match TRBD1. This CDR3 has 14 amino acids. Per germline, CDR1 KGHDR and CDR2 SFDVKD. V lost 4 bases and J lost 6; bases outside the gene matches: 7. CDR3 residues: CATSDFRGLFEQYV. CDR3 bases: TGTGCCACCAGTGACTTCAGGGGGCTGTTCGAGCAGTACGTC.

The chain has TRBV6-6 and TRBJ2-2; D is uncertain. This CDR3 is built from 17 residues. The germline gives CDR1 MNHNY, CDR2 SVGAGI (reference sequence). V gave up 0 bases and J gave up 8 bases, with 19 bases separating them. The CDR3 DNA is TGTGCCAGCAGTTACTCGAATCCTTTAGTGATAGGAGGGGAGCTGTTTTTT. It encodes CASSYSNPLVIGGELFF.

Concerning this clonotype itself: A read error may explain this, as a much larger clone is one base away. This chain links TRBV5-1 with TRBJ2-5; 7 nucleotides agree with TRBD1. CDR3 length equals 14 residues. In germline, CDR1 is SGHRS, CDR2 YFSETQ. The J segment lost 2 bases and the V segment lost 3 bases, leaving 4 bases of the junction unmatched. The CDR3 here is CASSSGQRQETQYF. The CDR3 nucleotides are TGCGCCAGCAGCTCGGGACAGCGACAAGAGACCCAGTACTTC.

The sample holds many counts of this clonotype. The CDR3 region is CASSFGAPYNEQFF. In DNA form, the CDR3 reads TGTGCCAGCAGTTTCGGGGCCCCCTACAATGAGCAGTTCTTC. The rearrangement uses TRBV12-3 or TRBV12-4 and TRBJ2-1; either TRBD1 or TRBD2 may supply D (5 bases each). This CDR3 spans 14 amino acids. Trimming stripped 3 bases from V and 2 bases from J, with 8 bases between.

The V and J genes are TRBV5-1 and TRBJ2-5; weak D call: TRBD2 (5 bases). The CDR3 length is 14 residues. Germline V CDR1 and CDR2: SGHRS, YFSETQ. Deletions cut 4 bases from V and 3 bases from J, with 13 bases between. The CDR3 loop is CASSPDSTKETQYF. As DNA, the CDR3 is TGCGCCAGCAGCCCGGACTCCACAAAAGAGACCCAGTACTTC.

This rearrangement joins TRBV6-2 or TRBV6-3 to TRBJ2-2; D perhaps matches TRBD1 (5 bases). Trimming cost V 8 bases and J 2 bases, with 9 bases left between them. CDR3 length: 13 residues. In germline, CDR1 is MNHEY, CDR2 SVGEGT. DNA for the CDR3: TGTGCCAGCGAAACAGGAAACACCGGGGAGCTGTTTTTT. This sequence encodes CASETGNTGELFF.

This clonotype showed up just a few times. The gene calls are TRBV28 and TRBJ1-1; 10 bases align to TRBD1. Germline CDR1 is MDHEN and CDR2 is SYDVKM. CDR3 size: 14 residues. V was pared by 6 bases and J by 11 bases, with 12 bases of the junction left unmatched. The CDR3 sequence is CASSLPTGGARAFF. The CDR3 DNA reads as TGTGCCAGCAGCCTACCGACAGGGGGCGCGAGGGCTTTCTTT.

There are many counts of this clonotype. V gene TRBV5-1 combines with J gene TRBJ2-1, with no clear D. Trimming took off 0 bases at V and 12 bases at J, with 10 bases between the two ends. The CDR3 is 12 amino acids. In germline, CDR1 is SGHRS, CDR2 YFSETQ. The CDR3 DNA follows: TGCGCCAGCAGCTTGGGCTCTAGAGGGCAGTTCTTC. This translates into CASSLGSRGQFF.

The table lists this clonotype with a few counts. The chain employs TRBV15 and TRBJ1-5; D is undetermined. CDR1 LNHNV and CDR2 YYDKDF come from the germline V gene (reference sequence). V lost 1 base and J 7 bases, leaving 5 bases between the germline ends. This CDR3 region has 12 residues. The CDR3 reads CATSRAAQPQHF. Written as DNA, the CDR3 is TGTGCCACCAGCAGAGCAGCGCAGCCCCAGCATTTT.

This chain links TRBV4-1 with TRBJ1-1; the match to TRBD1 covers 7 bases. CDR3 length equals 16 residues. Trimming cost V 2 bases and J 1 base; bases outside gene matches: 7. CDR1 is MGHRA, CDR2 YSYEKL, per germline. CDR3 DNA: TGCGCCAGCAGCCAACCACTCAGGGGGGCGAACACTGAAGCTTTCTTT. It specifies CASSQPLRGANTEAFF.

This clonotype was found a few times. J is TRBJ1-4 and V is TRBV4-3, with D uncertain. CDR1 and CDR2 (germline): LGHNA, YSLEER. The V and J ends lost 0 bases and 5 bases respectively, with 16 bases between them. The CDR3 contains 17 residues. The CDR3 DNA sequence: TGCGCCAGCAGCCAAGATCCTCCCCCGAGGGTAAATGAAAAACTGTTTTTT. The encoded protein is CASSQDPPPRVNEKLFF.

This clonotype has at least ten counts. The V gene is TRBV12-3 or TRBV12-4, the J gene TRBJ2-1, with 8 positions matching TRBD1. This CDR3 spans 14 amino acids. The ends lost 6 bases at V and 4 bases at J; junction bases unmatched: 5. The CDR3 DNA sequence: TGTGCCAGCAGCACGGACAGGGATTACAATGAGCAGTTCTTC. This translates into CASSTDRDYNEQFF.

This clonotype was seen only a few times. The chain carries TRBV15 and TRBJ1-5; D is possibly TRBD1 (6 bases). This CDR3 has 14 residues. Between the trimmed V and J ends, which lost 10 bases and 7 bases, there was a span of 20 bases. Germline V CDR1 and CDR2: LNHNV, YYDKDF (reference sequence). The DNA of the CDR3 is TGTGCCATTTCGGGCCAAACAGGGCTACAGCCCCAGCATTTT. Amino acids: CAISGQTGLQPQHF.

This sequence joins TRBV4-3 and TRBJ2-7; D unclear. Germline CDR1 is LGHNA and CDR2 is YSLEER. The V and J ends lost 0 bases and 2 bases respectively, with 8 bases between them. The length of the CDR3 is 14 residues. The CDR3 nucleotides are TGCGCCAGCAGCCAAGATGCTGCAACCTACGAGCAGTACTTC. Translation gives CASSQDAATYEQYF.

This clonotype appeared many times. The chain links TRBV5-1 to TRBJ2-1; 8 bases map to TRBD1. CDR1 is SGHRS, CDR2 YFSETQ, per germline. CDR3 length: 16 residues. V was pared by 4 bases and J by 0 bases, with 6 bases of the junction left unmatched. CDR3 amino acids: CASSVGQASSYNEQFF. The CDR3 nucleotides read TGCGCCAGCAGCGTGGGACAGGCCAGCTCCTACAATGAGCAGTTCTTC.

This clonotype has only a few counts. The chain joins TRBV12-3 or TRBV12-4 to TRBJ1-6; D is uncertain. The CDR3 has 16 residues. V was cut by 3 bases and J by 1 base, with 10 bases left in between. The DNA for the CDR3 is TGTGCCAGCAGTTTTGGGTTTTGGTCCTATAATTCACCCCTCCACTTT. It is translated as CASSFGFWSYNSPLHF.

V and J are TRBV6-2 or TRBV6-3 and TRBJ2-7; no reliable D call. Germline V gives CDR1 MNHEY, CDR2 SVGEGT. The CDR3 extends over 12 amino acids. Trimming left V 7 bases short and J 6 bases short, with 13 bases between. CDR3: CASNARLGEQYV. The CDR3 DNA sequence: TGTGCCAGCAATGCCAGGCTTGGCGAGCAGTACGTC.

CDR3 protein: CASSQRRQETQYF. The CDR3, as DNA: TGTGCCAGCAGCCAGCGCAGGCAAGAGACCCAGTACTTC. This chain connects TRBV11-2 to TRBJ2-5, with unresolved D. Per germline, CDR1 SGHAT and CDR2 FQNNGV. The CDR3 loop spans 13 amino acids. V was shortened by 5 bases and J by 2 bases, with 9 bases between the two germline ends.

In this sample, this clonotype turned up a few times. The rearrangement links TRBV4-3 to TRBJ2-3; D may be TRBD1 (6 bases). The CDR3 is made up of 14 amino acids. Germline CDR1 is LGHNA and CDR2 is YSLEER. Trimming stripped 2 bases from V and 4 bases from J, with 10 bases between. The CDR3 spells CASSQTGIPDTQYF. CDR3 DNA sequence: TGCGCCAGCAGCCAAACAGGGATCCCAGATACGCAGTATTTT.

About this clonotype itself: Mismatch with germline at one junction end may stem from a read error. J is TRBJ1-1 and V is TRBV7-2; D gene unclear. The germline CDR1 and CDR2 sequences are SGHTA and FQGNSA. CDR3 length equals 13 residues. The CDR3 sequence: CASRLVGRTEGHF. CDR3 sequence (DNA): TGTGCCAGCAGACTAGTGGGCAGAACAGAAGGGCACTTT.